This T cell receptor beta chain came from a study of cytomegalovirus exposure and HLA in healthy donors. Whole-study results and caveats: Excluded were some V segments that proved indistinguishable, including TRBV6-2 and TRBV6-3. Most likely, a cluster of highly shared sequence variants arose as a sequencing artifact.

The sample holds a few counts of this clone. Its matching antigen is unknown. The primer mix had 60 Vbeta and 13 Jbeta primers. Profiling relied on immunoSEQ multiplex PCR, and the TCRdb table lists in-frame clones only, not all of them. The table lists 200,000 to 250,000 clones, approximately 80% of them singletons, with about 3% in the top ten. Trimming cost V 6 bases and J 7 bases; bases outside gene matches: 4. The germline CDR1 and CDR2 sequences are MDHEN and SYDVKM. This CDR3 region has 13 residues. The sequence came from a man aged 25 to 40 in good health and CMV-seronegative. The source material was PBMCs. The V call is TRBV28, the J call TRBJ1-4; 8 bases are shared with TRBD1. CDR3 sequence reads: CASSSTGAEKLFF. The CDR3 nucleotides are TGTGCCAGCAGCTCGACAGGGGCTGAAAAACTGTTTTTT.